These T cell receptor beta chains were read from a single sample in a study of control samples from healthy donors and cancer patients. The protocol was immunoSEQ multiplex PCR, while the TCRdb copy is restricted to in-frame clones and leaves out a portion. The table shows about 140,000 clones, with roughly 92% occurring only once. Sequenced sample: blood. Every receptor here comes from a man aged 25-45 years in good health. The CDR3 runs from the conserved cysteine through the conserved F or W. The D gene is left open where the match is weak. Expanded clones get a size class; other rows say once, few or many, or leave the size out.

j_gene,abundance,d_gene,len,v_gene,CDR3aa,CDR3nt
TRBJ1-4,.,TRBD1,15,TRBV5-1,CASSSGQGLNEKLFF,TGCGCCAGCAGCTCGGGACAGGGTCTTAATGAAAAACTGTTTTTT
TRBJ1-6,.,TRBD1,15,TRBV11-2,CASRQDRGRNSPLHF,TGTGCCAGCAGACAAGACAGGGGGCGGAATTCACCCCTCCACTTT
TRBJ2-1,.,TRBD2,12,TRBV2,CASSILAGATFF,TGTGCCAGCAGCATACTAGCGGGAGCGACGTTCTTC
TRBJ1-2,once,TRBD1,15,TRBV7-9,CASTSHRGPYYGYTF,TGTGCCAGCACCAGTCACAGGGGGCCTTACTATGGCTACACCTTC
TRBJ2-3,.,TRBD1,15,TRBV27,CASSLGQGVTDTQYF,TGTGCCAGCAGTTTAGGACAGGGTGTTACAGATACGCAGTATTTT
TRBJ1-3,.,.,11,TRBV20-1,CSATHGNTIYF,TGCAGTGCTACCCACGGAAACACCATATATTTT
TRBJ1-1,.,.,12,TRBV13,CASSSTVDEAFF,TGTGCCAGCAGCTCAACTGTAGATGAAGCTTTCTTT
TRBJ1-6,.,.,14,TRBV2,CASSSQGQHSPLHF,TGTGCCAGCAGTTCTCAGGGCCAACATTCACCCCTCCACTTT
TRBJ1-3,.,TRBD1,16,TRBV7-8,CASSRDRSTLGNTIYF,TGTGCCAGCAGCAGGGACAGGAGCACGCTCGGAAACACCATATATTTT
TRBJ2-5,.,TRBD1,13,TRBV28,CASRPGGRETQYF,TGTGCCAGCAGACCAGGGGGCAGAGAGACCCAGTACTTC
TRBJ2-7,.,.,15,TRBV4-1,CASSQDTWGSYEQYF,TGCGCCAGCAGCCAAGACACCTGGGGAAGCTACGAGCAGTACTTC
TRBJ2-2,once,TRBD1,14,TRBV7-8,CASSLQGATGELFF,TGTGCCAGCAGCTTACAGGGGGCGACCGGGGAGCTGTTTTTT
TRBJ2-3,.,TRBD2,17,TRBV28,CASSFFLAGGRGDTQYF,TGTGCCAGCAGTTTTTTCTTGGCGGGAGGACGCGGAGATACGCAGTATTTT
TRBJ2-6,.,.,17,TRBV28,CASSLKDKSSGANVLTF,TGTGCCAGCAGCCTGAAGGACAAAAGCTCTGGGGCCAACGTCCTGACTTTC
TRBJ1-1,.,TRBD1,14,TRBV11-2,CASSRLQGTGEAFF,TGTGCCAGCAGCCGATTACAGGGGACGGGAGAAGCTTTCTTT
TRBJ2-5,.,.,16,TRBV7-2,CASSLVRLAGQETQYF,TGTGCCAGCAGCTTAGTCAGGCTAGCTGGACAAGAGACCCAGTACTTC
TRBJ2-1,.,.,13,TRBV5-4,CASSFDGDNEQFF,TGTGCCAGCAGCTTCGACGGTGACAATGAGCAGTTCTTC
TRBJ2-7,.,TRBD2,15,TRBV6-5,CASRGYSGTPYEQYF,TGTGCCAGCAGAGGTTACAGCGGGACTCCCTACGAGCAGTACTTC
TRBJ2-7,.,TRBD2,15,TRBV2,CASSEGLAGLYEQYF,TGTGCCAGCAGTGAAGGGCTAGCGGGACTCTACGAGCAGTACTTC
TRBJ2-2,.,.,18,TRBV7-8,CASSLGVWSQTNTGELFF,TGTGCCAGCAGCTTAGGTGTATGGTCACAGACGAACACCGGGGAGCTGTTTTTT
TRBJ2-3,.,.,15,TRBV19,CASSDPPGGTDTQYF,TGTGCCAGTAGTGATCCCCCGGGGGGCACAGATACGCAGTATTTT
TRBJ1-1,once,.,13,TRBV29-1,CSVGYGMNTEAFF,TGCAGCGTTGGGTATGGAATGAACACTGAAGCTTTCTTT
TRBJ1-1,.,.,14,TRBV27,CASSIRPQYTEAFF,TGTGCCAGCAGTATCCGTCCCCAGTACACTGAAGCTTTCTTT
TRBJ2-2,.,.,13,TRBV28,CASSTPLVRELFF,TGTGCCAGCAGTACCCCATTGGTCCGGGAGCTGTTTTTT
TRBJ1-1,.,TRBD1,13,TRBV18,CASSLDRGPKAFF,TGTGCCAGCTCACTAGACAGGGGGCCAAAAGCTTTCTTT
TRBJ2-2,.,TRBD1,15,TRBV28,CASSNAAGGTGELFF,TGTGCCAGCAGCAATGCGGCAGGGGGCACCGGGGAGCTGTTTTTT
TRBJ1-2,.,TRBD1,17,TRBV9,CASSAGTGGYLGYGYTF,TGTGCCAGCAGCGCCGGGACAGGGGGTTATCTAGGCTATGGCTACACCTTC
TRBJ2-7,.,TRBD2,14,TRBV20-1,CSASSQGRAYEQYF,TGCAGTGCTAGTTCGCAAGGGAGGGCCTACGAGCAGTACTTC
TRBJ1-2,once,.,14,TRBV6-6,CASSPQPTPYGYTF,TGTGCCAGCAGTCCCCAACCGACTCCATATGGCTACACCTTC
TRBJ2-1,few,TRBD1,14,TRBV28,CASSITGGRNEQFF,TGTGCCAGCAGCATCACAGGGGGCCGCAATGAGCAGTTCTTC
TRBJ1-5,.,.,15,TRBV6-2/TRBV6-3,CASSWGQGDYQPQHF,TGTGCCAGCAGTTGGGGGCAGGGAGATTATCAGCCCCAGCATTTT
TRBJ1-6,.,.,14,TRBV15,CATSRGIKNSPLHF,TGTGCCACCAGCAGAGGCATCAAGAATTCACCCCTCCACTTT
TRBJ2-7,once,TRBD1,15,TRBV4-1,CASSQDGTGGYEQYF,TGCGCCAGCAGCCAAGACGGGACAGGGGGTTACGAGCAGTACTTC
TRBJ2-7,.,TRBD2,15,TRBV9,CASSQGAGGPYEQYF,TGTGCCAGCAGCCAAGGAGCGGGAGGGCCCTACGAGCAGTACTTC
TRBJ2-3,.,TRBD2,17,TRBV7-2,CASSKRTSGTSTDTQYF,TGTGCCAGCAGCAAACGGACTAGCGGGACCAGCACAGATACGCAGTATTTT
TRBJ2-5,.,.,17,TRBV7-9,CASSIIGSLDEEETQYF,TGTGCCAGCAGCATTATCGGGTCTCTAGATGAGGAGGAGACCCAGTACTTC
TRBJ2-4,.,.,13,TRBV7-9,CASSLARENIQYF,TGTGCCAGCAGCTTAGCGAGGGAAAACATTCAGTACTTC